A single T cell receptor beta chain is shown here with its context. Its antigen is not identified. Clones were read by immunoSEQ multiplex PCR, and TCRdb kept only the in-frame ones, dropping some. This sample has 130,000 to 150,000 clones; roughly nine tenths occur once, and the top ten carry around 1.7%. The source of the sample is a study of T cell responses to AZD1222 COVID-19 vaccine. General study points: Spike was spanned by vaccine-associated CD4 TCRs, with dominance at 160-218 and 743-854. In a largely white British group with more females than males, clonal diversity was possibly underestimated.

This receptor was taken from an adult who received the AZD1222 COVID-19 vaccine. Sample: peripheral blood, taken 28 days after the second AZD1222 dose.

The CDR3 DNA is TGTGCCAGCGCAGGGTACTATGGCTACACCTTC. It specifies CASAGYYGYTF. The chain combines TRBV12-3 or TRBV12-4 with TRBJ1-2; maybe TRBD1 (5 bases). Trimming took 8 bases from V and 3 from J, leaving 7 bases between them. The CDR3 loop spans 11 amino acids.